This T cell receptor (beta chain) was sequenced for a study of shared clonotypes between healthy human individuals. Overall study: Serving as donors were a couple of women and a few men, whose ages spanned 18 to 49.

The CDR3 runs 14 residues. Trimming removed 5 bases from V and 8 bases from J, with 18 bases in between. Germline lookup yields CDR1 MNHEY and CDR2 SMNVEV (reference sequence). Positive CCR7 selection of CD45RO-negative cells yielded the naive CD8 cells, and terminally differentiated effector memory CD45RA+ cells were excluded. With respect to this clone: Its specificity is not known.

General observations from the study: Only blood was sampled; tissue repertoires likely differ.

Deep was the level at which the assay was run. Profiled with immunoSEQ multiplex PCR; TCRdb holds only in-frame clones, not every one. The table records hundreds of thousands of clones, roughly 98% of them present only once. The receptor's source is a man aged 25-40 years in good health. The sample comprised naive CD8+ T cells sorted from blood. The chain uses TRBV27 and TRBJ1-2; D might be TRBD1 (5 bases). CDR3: CASSPSTGGGGYTF. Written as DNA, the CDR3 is TGTGCCAGCAGTCCCTCCACAGGCGGAGGAGGCTACACCTTC.